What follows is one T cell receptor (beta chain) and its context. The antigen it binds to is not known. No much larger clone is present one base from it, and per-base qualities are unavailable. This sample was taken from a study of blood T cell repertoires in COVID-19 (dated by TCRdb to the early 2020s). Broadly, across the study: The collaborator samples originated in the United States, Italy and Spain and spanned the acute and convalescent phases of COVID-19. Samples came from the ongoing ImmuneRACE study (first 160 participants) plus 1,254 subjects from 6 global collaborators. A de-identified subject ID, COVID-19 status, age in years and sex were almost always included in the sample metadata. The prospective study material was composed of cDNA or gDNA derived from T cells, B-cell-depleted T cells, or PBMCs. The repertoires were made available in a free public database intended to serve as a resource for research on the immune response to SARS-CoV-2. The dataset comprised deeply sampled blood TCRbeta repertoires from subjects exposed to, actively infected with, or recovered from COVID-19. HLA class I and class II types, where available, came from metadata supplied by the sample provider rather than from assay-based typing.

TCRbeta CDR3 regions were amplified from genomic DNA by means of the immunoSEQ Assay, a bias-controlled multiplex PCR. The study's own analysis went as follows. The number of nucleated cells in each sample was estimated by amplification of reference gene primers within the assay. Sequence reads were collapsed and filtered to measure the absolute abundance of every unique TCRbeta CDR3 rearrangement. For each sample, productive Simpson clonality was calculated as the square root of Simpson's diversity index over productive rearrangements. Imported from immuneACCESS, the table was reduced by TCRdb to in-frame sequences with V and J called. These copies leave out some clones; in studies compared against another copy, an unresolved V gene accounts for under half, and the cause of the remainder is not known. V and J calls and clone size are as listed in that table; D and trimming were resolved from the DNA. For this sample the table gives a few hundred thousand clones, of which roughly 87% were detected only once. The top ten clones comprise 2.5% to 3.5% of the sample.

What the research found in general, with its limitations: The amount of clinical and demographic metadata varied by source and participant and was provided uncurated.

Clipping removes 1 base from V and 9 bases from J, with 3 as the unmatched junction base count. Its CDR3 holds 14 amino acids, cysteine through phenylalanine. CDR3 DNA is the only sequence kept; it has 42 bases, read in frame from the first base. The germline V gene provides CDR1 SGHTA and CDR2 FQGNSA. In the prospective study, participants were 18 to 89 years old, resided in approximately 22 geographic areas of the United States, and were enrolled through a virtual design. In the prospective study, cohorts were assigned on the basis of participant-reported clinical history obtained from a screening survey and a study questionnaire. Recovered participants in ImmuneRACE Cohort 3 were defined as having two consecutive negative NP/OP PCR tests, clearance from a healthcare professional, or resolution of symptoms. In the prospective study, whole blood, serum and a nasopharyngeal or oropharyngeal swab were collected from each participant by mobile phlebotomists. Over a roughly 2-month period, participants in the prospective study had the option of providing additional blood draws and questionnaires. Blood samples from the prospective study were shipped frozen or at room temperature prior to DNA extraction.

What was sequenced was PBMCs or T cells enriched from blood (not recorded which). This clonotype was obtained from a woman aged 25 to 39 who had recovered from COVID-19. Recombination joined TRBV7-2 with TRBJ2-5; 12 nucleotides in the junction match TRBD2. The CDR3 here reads CASSLGLAGVSQYF. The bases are TGTGCCAGCAGCTTAGGACTAGCGGGAGTGTCCCAGTACTTC.